The next 2 T cell receptor beta chains were all read from a single sample in a study of blood T cell repertoires in COVID-19. The data were produced by immunoSEQ multiplex PCR, yet TCRdb's version contains in-frame clones alone and is incomplete. The sample shows 200,000 to 250,000 clones, 80% to 90% of them seen only once. The sample taken for sequencing was peripheral blood. These receptors were obtained from a man aged 25-45 years with active or convalescent COVID-19.

The gene calls are TRBV7-9 and TRBJ2-7; possible D gene TRBD1, 8 bases. The germline gives CDR1 SEHNR, CDR2 FQNEAQ (reference sequence). With 5 bases removed from V and 2 bases from J, the gap between germline ends came to 13 bases. The CDR3 runs to 14 residues. CDR3 loop: CASSRQGRAYEQYF. The CDR3 nucleotides are TGTGCCAGCAGCCGACAGGGGAGGGCCTACGAGCAGTACTTC.

On this clone: The junction departs from the called germline gene at one end, perhaps through a read error. This chain uses TRBV19 with TRBJ1-4; no clear D gene. Germline CDR1 reads LNHDA; CDR2 reads SQIVND (reference sequence). The CDR3 runs 12 residues. The CDR3 loop is CASSIISGREIF. The CDR3 nucleotides are TGTGCCAGTAGTATAATAAGCGGACGCGAAATCTTT.